In its sample, the clone carrying this TCR beta chain was seen once. Its antigen is currently unknown. A much larger clone differs from this one at a single base, so this may be a read error. A second roughly 6 to 11 cycle PCR used barcoded and J-beta primers. TCRdb re-derived calls from the 5' RACE reads in MiXCR, one entry per CDR3 protein. The sample comprises 900,000 to 950,000 distinct CDR3 sequences, 25% to 35% of which are singletons, and 9.5% to 13% rests with the top ten. The CDR3 extends over 16 amino acids. The germline CDR1 and CDR2 sequences are DFQATT and SNEGSKA (reference sequence). J lost 13 bases, V lost 0 bases, and 14 bases had no gene match. Each of the donors had approximately 10 milliliters of peripheral blood drawn into EDTA-treated Vacutainer tubes. The data derive from a study of blood T cells in healthy people across ages. The study, taken as a whole, reports: Per million T cells, the diversity of TCR beta decreased roughly linearly as age advanced.

This sample was also put to use in a study of T cells of mothers and their children.

The sample comprised blood. The TCR sequence derives from a middle-aged woman in good health. The chain links TRBV20-1 to TRBJ2-4; TRBD2 matches at 11 bases. The CDR3 sequence is CSARDVAGGGYNEQYF. CDR3 DNA: TGCAGTGCTAGAGATGTAGCGGGGGGGGGCTACAATGAGCAGTACTTC.